These T cell receptor beta chains were read from a single sample in a study of cytomegalovirus exposure and HLA in healthy donors. Repertoires were generated with immunoSEQ multiplex PCR, while TCRdb's copy carries only in-frame clones and drops some. The sample contains roughly 80,000 clones, more than 55% of which appear only once. Sequencing used PBMCs. The receptors were gathered from a man aged 55 to 70 in good health and CMV-seropositive. CDR3s leave out the opening cysteine and the closing phenylalanine or tryptophan. The order of the fields is V gene, J gene, clone size, CDR3 protein. Some rows mark clone size as missing; the rest say once, few, many or name a class of expanded clone.

V gene: TRBV2; J gene: TRBJ2-5; clone size: -; CDR3 protein: ASSAGGQTQY
V gene: TRBV7-8; J gene: -; clone size: -; CDR3 protein: ASSPAIYEQY
V gene: TRBV5-1; J gene: TRBJ1-2; clone size: few; CDR3 protein: ASSLDGTGYGYT
V gene: TRBV7-9; J gene: TRBJ1-6; clone size: -; CDR3 protein: ASSWGQGARSPLH
V gene: TRBV6-6; J gene: TRBJ1-1; clone size: -; CDR3 protein: ASSPAGGPEGVL
V gene: TRBV6-1; J gene: TRBJ2-7; clone size: -; CDR3 protein: ASSDRYEQY
V gene: TRBV29-1; J gene: TRBJ2-1; clone size: -; CDR3 protein: SARTSGRRANEQF
V gene: TRBV7-9; J gene: TRBJ2-3; clone size: -; CDR3 protein: ASSTRTSGRGADTQY
V gene: TRBV5-5; J gene: TRBJ2-5; clone size: few; CDR3 protein: ASSRGSGQETQY
V gene: TRBV7-9; J gene: TRBJ2-1; clone size: -; CDR3 protein: ASGPNVADNEQF
V gene: TRBV7-2; J gene: TRBJ1-6; clone size: once; CDR3 protein: ASSTYSPLTPLH
V gene: TRBV4-1; J gene: TRBJ2-5; clone size: -; CDR3 protein: ASRTSGEETQY
V gene: TRBV5-1; J gene: TRBJ2-7; clone size: -; CDR3 protein: ASSYTSGRIYGQY
V gene: TRBV6-6; J gene: TRBJ2-1; clone size: -; CDR3 protein: ASSPPRGSKGEQF
V gene: TRBV28; J gene: TRBJ2-1; clone size: few; CDR3 protein: ASSLGQRSHNEQF
V gene: TRBV11-2; J gene: TRBJ2-1; clone size: -; CDR3 protein: ASSLRLSGGSYNEQF
V gene: TRBV2; J gene: TRBJ1-4; clone size: -; CDR3 protein: ASRRGDRGEKLF
V gene: TRBV6-5; J gene: TRBJ1-5; clone size: -; CDR3 protein: ASREGGNQPQH
V gene: TRBV7-9; J gene: TRBJ1-1; clone size: -; CDR3 protein: ASSLTGDTEAF
V gene: TRBV6-5; J gene: TRBJ2-3; clone size: -; CDR3 protein: ASSWSGCGTDTQY
V gene: TRBV6-5; J gene: TRBJ1-1; clone size: -; CDR3 protein: ASSSWGQGTEAF
V gene: TRBV6-6; J gene: -; clone size: -; CDR3 protein: ASSPSAGGLYEQY
V gene: TRBV7-9; J gene: TRBJ2-5; clone size: -; CDR3 protein: ASSARTGDQETQY
V gene: TRBV6-5; J gene: TRBJ2-3; clone size: -; CDR3 protein: ATEGGDTQY
V gene: TRBV7-6; J gene: TRBJ2-2; clone size: -; CDR3 protein: ASTSEAAGATGELF
V gene: TRBV27; J gene: TRBJ2-7; clone size: -; CDR3 protein: ASSLSGRSSYEQY
V gene: TRBV7-9; J gene: TRBJ2-3; clone size: once; CDR3 protein: ASSLGTSGDTQY
V gene: TRBV4-1; J gene: TRBJ2-3; clone size: -; CDR3 protein: ASSQGGASGYTDTQY
V gene: TRBV4-1; J gene: TRBJ2-3; clone size: -; CDR3 protein: ASSQEERVTDTQY
V gene: TRBV27; J gene: TRBJ2-3; clone size: -; CDR3 protein: ASSFRAGRADTQY
V gene: TRBV10-1; J gene: TRBJ2-3; clone size: -; CDR3 protein: ASSDRGVSDTQY
V gene: TRBV9; J gene: TRBJ2-3; clone size: -; CDR3 protein: ASSVGDSSTDTQY
V gene: TRBV5-5; J gene: TRBJ1-5; clone size: -; CDR3 protein: ASSSADRGSQPQH
V gene: TRBV7-8; J gene: -; clone size: -; CDR3 protein: ASSLDGTSGYEQY
V gene: TRBV7-9; J gene: TRBJ2-1; clone size: -; CDR3 protein: ASSFGLAGGTYNEQF
V gene: TRBV5-8; J gene: TRBJ2-2; clone size: once; CDR3 protein: ASSINTGELF
V gene: TRBV19; J gene: TRBJ2-7; clone size: -; CDR3 protein: ASSNLGSYEQY
V gene: TRBV4-2; J gene: TRBJ2-7; clone size: few; CDR3 protein: ASSQEGAGGSYEQY
V gene: TRBV7-9; J gene: TRBJ2-7; clone size: -; CDR3 protein: ASSNNRGPTYEQY
V gene: TRBV10-3; J gene: TRBJ2-2; clone size: few; CDR3 protein: AITTPNTGELF
V gene: TRBV19; J gene: TRBJ1-4; clone size: -; CDR3 protein: ASSMPRDRSREKLF
V gene: TRBV30; J gene: TRBJ1-1; clone size: -; CDR3 protein: AWSDGSYTEAF
V gene: TRBV29-1; J gene: TRBJ1-2; clone size: -; CDR3 protein: SVDGRQGNYGYT
V gene: TRBV11-2; J gene: TRBJ2-3; clone size: -; CDR3 protein: ASSPTPVYTDTQY
V gene: TRBV4-2; J gene: TRBJ2-3; clone size: -; CDR3 protein: ASSQEAGADTQY
V gene: TRBV4-1; J gene: TRBJ2-3; clone size: -; CDR3 protein: ASSHVRAGTDTQY
V gene: TRBV30; J gene: TRBJ1-5; clone size: once; CDR3 protein: AWSRGGQGVGNQPQH
V gene: TRBV19; J gene: TRBJ2-7; clone size: -; CDR3 protein: ASSISSQAGEQY
V gene: TRBV30; J gene: TRBJ2-1; clone size: -; CDR3 protein: AQGKGYNEQF
V gene: TRBV28; J gene: TRBJ2-7; clone size: -; CDR3 protein: ASVESGRGRNEQY
V gene: TRBV28; J gene: TRBJ2-1; clone size: -; CDR3 protein: ASSSQWEHSYNEQF
V gene: TRBV6-5; J gene: TRBJ1-5; clone size: -; CDR3 protein: ASSYGSDQPQH
V gene: TRBV7-6; J gene: TRBJ2-1; clone size: -; CDR3 protein: ASSFAASSYNEQF